This T cell receptor (beta chain) was sequenced during a study of blood T cell repertoires in COVID-19. Overall study: The United States, Italy and Spain were the sources of the acute and convalescent COVID-19 samples. In each case, the material was cDNA or gDNA derived from T cells, B-cell-depleted T cells, or PBMCs.

Germline V gene data show CDR1 as SGHNT and CDR2 as YYREEE (reference sequence). This CDR3 is built from 14 residues. Trimming took off 2 bases at V and 7 bases at J, with 13 bases between the two ends. Only in-frame clones appear in the TCRdb table, and some are missing; sequencing was by immunoSEQ multiplex PCR. This table holds 150,000 or so clones, about four fifths found once. Sequencing was carried out using peripheral blood. The V call is TRBV5-4, the J call TRBJ1-3, with a tentative D call TRBD1 (6 bases). This TCR was recovered from a man aged 60-69 years with active or convalescent COVID-19. CDR3 residues: CASSLQGVSNTIYF. The CDR3 region has the DNA TGTGCCAGCAGCTTACAGGGAGTGAGTAACACCATATATTTT.